The next 18 T cell receptor beta chains were all read from a single sample in a study of blood T cell repertoires in COVID-19. The protocol was immunoSEQ multiplex PCR, while the TCRdb copy is restricted to in-frame clones and leaves out a portion. The table has 240,000 or so clones, around 88% seen once; the top ten hold 12%. Material for sequencing was peripheral blood. The receptor set was obtained from a man older than 75 with acute or convalescent COVID-19.

The chain carries TRBV6-5 and TRBJ2-5; TRBD2 is a possible D gene (6 bases). The germline V gene encodes CDR1 MNHEY and CDR2 SVGAGI. The CDR3 contains 13 residues. Trimming left V 5 bases short and J 2 bases short, with 9 bases between. CDR3 DNA sequence: TGTGCCAGCAGTCGGACTATACAAGAGACCCAGTACTTC. This encodes CASSRTIQETQYF.

The genes are TRBV4-1 and TRBJ2-5; maybe TRBD1 (6 bases). The CDR3 is 14 residues long. V dropped 3 bases and J dropped 4 bases, with 12 bases sitting between them. Germline values: CDR1 MGHRA, CDR2 YSYEKL. The chain's CDR3 is CASSQRGGRETQYF. CDR3 bases: TGCGCCAGCAGCCAGCGAGGGGGAAGAGAGACCCAGTACTTC.

This chain uses TRBV3-1 (or the pseudogene TRBV3-2) with TRBJ1-3; 10 bases align to TRBD1. Trimming took 4 bases from V and 0 from J; bases not matched to a gene: 6. The CDR3 is 17 amino acids. Germline CDR1 LGHDT, CDR2 YNNKEL (reference sequence). CDR3 sequence: CASSPQTGGPSGNTIYF. As DNA, the CDR3 is TGTGCCAGCAGCCCACAGACAGGGGGCCCCTCTGGAAACACCATATATTTT.

This clone was detected only a few times. The chain carries TRBV3-1 (or the pseudogene TRBV3-2) and TRBJ2-3; 10 nucleotides agree with TRBD2. Germline CDR1 reads LGHDT; CDR2 reads YNNKEL (reference sequence). The trim removed 1 base at V and 5 bases at J, leaving 6 bases unmatched. CDR3 size: 16 residues. CDR3 protein: CASSQGTRLAGDTQYF. The CDR3 coding sequence is TGTGCCAGCAGCCAAGGAACGCGACTAGCGGGAGATACGCAGTATTTT.

J is TRBJ2-3 and V is TRBV5-1; 11 nucleotides line up with TRBD2. Trimming removed 0 bases from V and 2 bases from J; junction bases left unmatched: 2. This CDR3 has 16 residues. The germline V gene encodes CDR1 SGHRS and CDR2 YFSETQ. CDR3 sequence: CASSLGLAGYTDTQYF. The CDR3, as DNA: TGCGCCAGCAGCTTGGGACTAGCGGGGTACACAGATACGCAGTATTTT.

V and J are TRBV5-1 and TRBJ2-2; 9 bases map to TRBD2. Germline trimming cut 0 bases from V and 5 bases from J; bases unmatched to any gene: 11. The CDR3 is 18 amino acids. The germline CDR1 and CDR2 sequences are SGHRS and YFSETQ. The CDR3: CASSLASGGGAETGELFF. CDR3 bases: TGCGCCAGCAGCTTGGCCAGCGGCGGGGGGGCAGAAACCGGGGAGCTGTTTTTT. The complete variable domain, with remaining parts taken from reference TRBV5-1 and TRBJ2-2, reads KAGVTQTPRYLIKTRGQQVTLSCSPISGHRSVSWYQQTPGQGLQFLFEYFSETQRNKGNFPGRFSGRQFSNSRSEMNVSTLELGDSALYLCASSLASGGGAETGELFFGEGSRLTVL.

The rearrangement joins TRBV23-1 to TRBJ2-3; D is uncertain. TRBV23-1 has ORF status, its function being uncertain. This CDR3 has 20 residues. Deletions cut 0 bases from V and 9 bases from J, with 31 bases between. The DNA for the CDR3 is TGCGCCAGCAGTCAATCTACGGCTATGCACAGATATCGGTGGTTTCGGACGCAGTATTTT. It codes for CASSQSTAMHRYRWFRTQYF.

This chain connects TRBV11-1 to TRBJ1-2, with D possibly TRBD1 on 6 matching bases. Deletions cut 5 bases from V and 0 bases from J, with 16 bases between. From germline, CDR1 is SGHAT and CDR2 FQDESV (reference sequence). This CDR3 has 16 residues. This CDR3 reads CASSLTGKLSNYGYTF. The CDR3 bases are TGTGCCAGCAGCCTGACAGGAAAACTTTCTAACTATGGCTACACCTTC.

The gene calls are TRBV18 and TRBJ2-1; D perhaps matches TRBD1 (5 bases). The germline CDR1 and CDR2 sequences are KGHSH and LQKENI. Trimming pared 5 bases from V and 6 bases from J, leaving 14 bases between. The CDR3 is 14 amino acids. CDR3 loop: CASSGAAPANEQFF. The DNA for the CDR3 is TGTGCCAGCTCAGGGGCAGCGCCCGCCAATGAGCAGTTCTTC.

V and J are TRBV28 and TRBJ2-1; D remains ambiguous. CDR1 is MDHEN, CDR2 SYDVKM, per germline. V lost 4 bases, J lost 10 bases, and 17 bases lay in between. The CDR3 sequence is 14 residues long. CDR3 DNA sequence: TGTGCCAGCAGTTCCGCTTACCCTCCGCGGGAGCAGTTCTTC. This codes for CASSSAYPPREQFF.

V and J are TRBV4-2 and TRBJ2-1; D may be TRBD2 (6 bases). Germline assignment: CDR1 LGHNA and CDR2 YNFKEQ. The CDR3 is made up of 16 amino acids. The ends were cut back, 1 base at V and 3 bases at J, with 13 bases in the middle. DNA for the CDR3: TGTGCCAGCAGCCAAGGGCTGGGAGGAGTCTACAATGAGCAGTTCTTC. This gives the protein CASSQGLGGVYNEQFF.

The rearrangement joins TRBV7-3 to TRBJ2-1, with 10 bases that match TRBD2. Looked up from germline, CDR1 is SGHTA and CDR2 is FQGTGA. The J segment lost 5 bases and the V segment lost 5 bases, leaving 15 bases of the junction unmatched. The CDR3 has 18 amino acids. The CDR3 DNA is TGTGCCAGCAGCCAGATCACACTCAGCGGGAGGGGAAACAATGAGCAGTTCTTC. This gives the protein CASSQITLSGRGNNEQFF.

The chain joins TRBV27 to TRBJ2-3; 8 bases are a match to TRBD2. The junction had 6 bases not matched to a gene; V was cut back by 0 bases and J by 4 bases. Germline V gives CDR1 MNHEY, CDR2 SMNVEV (reference sequence). The CDR3 runs to 16 residues. CDR3 sequence reads: CASSLSLGTSPDTQYF. The CDR3 DNA reads as TGTGCCAGCAGTTTATCCCTCGGGACTAGTCCAGATACGCAGTATTTT.

With regard to this clone: The germline gene is not matched at one end of the junction; a read error may be the cause. The chain has TRBV3-1 (or the pseudogene TRBV3-2) and TRBJ1-1, with D perhaps matching TRBD1 (6 bases). The germline CDR1 and CDR2 sequences are LGHDT and YNNKEL (reference sequence). The CDR3 runs to 13 residues. CDR3 protein: CASSQDGTGQMRF. CDR3 nucleotides: TGTGCCAGCAGCCAAGATGGAACCGGACAGATGCGATTT.

J is TRBJ1-5 and V is TRBV18; no firm D call. Germline CDR1 reads KGHSH; CDR2 reads LQKENI. Deletions cut 2 bases from V and 5 bases from J, with 7 bases between. The CDR3 runs to 13 residues. CDR3 loop: CASSPSRDQPQHF. The CDR3 DNA is TGTGCCAGCTCACCAAGCCGCGATCAGCCCCAGCATTTT.

J is TRBJ1-2 and V is TRBV6-4, with TRBD1 matching over 8 bases. Germline V gives CDR1 MRHNA, CDR2 SNTAGT. There are 15 residues in the CDR3. V lost 7 bases to trimming and J lost 1 base; unmatched junction nucleotides: 8. The CDR3 protein is CASKGQGGDNYGYTF. The CDR3 DNA follows: TGTGCCAGCAAAGGACAGGGAGGGGATAACTATGGCTACACCTTC.

Of note for this clone: This sample also contains other DNA sequences that code for the same CDR3. V usage is TRBV3-1 (or the pseudogene TRBV3-2) and J usage is TRBJ1-5; no reliable D call. This CDR3 has 14 amino acids. Trimming cost V 1 base and J 1 base, with 5 bases left between them. From germline, CDR1 is LGHDT and CDR2 YNNKEL (reference sequence). The CDR3 DNA follows: TGTGCCAGCAGCCAAGGGCAGAGCAATCAGCCCCAGCATTTT. Its protein product is CASSQGQSNQPQHF.

The CDR3 protein is CASSQDPQGQNTF. In nucleotides, the CDR3 is TGTGCCAGCAGCCAAGATCCGCAGGGGCAGAACACCTTC. The gene calls are TRBV3-1 (or the pseudogene TRBV3-2) and TRBJ1-2; TRBD1 might be the D (6 bases). There are 13 residues in the CDR3. From germline, CDR1 is LGHDT and CDR2 YNNKEL (reference sequence). Trimming pared 0 bases from V and 12 bases from J, leaving 14 bases between.